What follows is one T cell receptor beta chain and its context. Its antigen target is currently unknown. No qualities accompany the bases; no much larger clone lies one base away. This specimen belongs to a study of T cell responses to AZD1222 COVID-19 vaccine (dated by TCRdb to about 2021). About the study as a whole: A total of approximately 230 trial participants underwent TCR sequencing, of whom 207 received two doses of AZD1222 and about 25 received two doses of the MenACWY control vaccine. Trial participants were enrolled by age into 18-55, 56-69 and 70-plus year subgroups, with around 150, 28 and 57 TCR-sequenced participants respectively.

General findings and caveats noted by the study authors: Nearly half of unique spike-specific TCRs reportedly recognized epitopes outside regions mutated in the B.1.351 and B.1.1.7 variants. Conclusions about previously exposed vaccinees were limited because only 5 or 6 AZD1222 recipients were SARS-CoV-2 seropositive at baseline. Because no samples from the day 14 peak response were available, repertoires could be characterized only after the peak T cell response. After two AZD1222 doses, spike-specific TCR breadth and depth were significantly higher than at day 0 and than in MenACWY recipients. In the small 56-69-year group, the increase in depth fell short of significance, most likely because of low power. Most participants were white British and females outnumbered males, and the authors suggested that clonal diversity may have been underestimated. The whole spike protein was spanned by vaccine-associated CD4 TCRs, and dominant responses were seen in regions 160-218 and 743-854.

The label giving this sample's time point can be read as: about 28 days (+/-7) after the second vaccine dose. AZD1222 recipients given second doses at about 4 weeks or at about 12 weeks were pooled, since spike-specific TCR depth and breadth were not found to differ between the two schedules. The vaccinee samples were drawn from two UK trials, COV001 and COV002, one of which was a single-blind randomized controlled phase 2/3 trial testing AZD1222 (ChAdOx1 nCoV-19) in healthy adults. For TCRbeta chain sequencing, PBMC samples were collected from trial participants at day 0 and at day 28 after the second dose. Taken from cysteine to phenylalanine, the CDR3 has 15 residues. CDR3 DNA only is kept here, 45 bases in frame from base 1. CDR1 SGHTA and CDR2 FQGTGA were looked up in the germline V gene. V is trimmed back by 5 bases and J by 4 bases, and the junction contains 4 bases that no gene match accounts for.

The CDR3 regions of human TCRbeta chains were analyzed by immunosequencing. In the source study's methods: TCRs in the repertoires were compared against a reference library of SARS-CoV-2-specific TCRs that had been generated with the MIRA antigen-specificity platform. Breadth was defined as the fraction of unique TCRs that were SARS-CoV-2-associated, and depth was defined as the fraction of total T cells that were SARS-CoV-2-associated. Using the MIRA data, each spike-specific TCR was assigned both to the spike region to which the TCR was reactive and to a CD4 or CD8 class. Log10-transformed breadth and depth values were compared by one-way ANOVA with Sidak's multiple comparisons tests. The source is immuneACCESS, and TCRdb retained only in-frame sequences with V and J called. Part of the clones is not carried over; for the studies checked, unresolved V genes explain less than half of this, and the remainder is unexplained. The DNA gave D and trimming, while V, J and clone size come from that table. A total of around 140,000 clones appear in this sample, roughly 91% of them only once. The ten largest clones add up to around 0.98% of the sample.

The clonotype was recovered from an adult who received the AZD1222 COVID-19 vaccine. The sequencing here drew on peripheral blood, taken 28 days after the second AZD1222 dose. The V and J genes are TRBV7-3 and TRBJ2-2; 10 junctional bases match TRBD2. Read as DNA, the sequence is TGTGCCAGCAGCAGGACTAGCGGAGCCACCGGGGAGCTGTTTTTT. Its protein product is CASSRTSGATGELFF.